A selection of T cell receptor beta chains follows, all from one sample in a study of Ad26.COV2.S vaccination and SARS-CoV-2 variants. The repertoire was sequenced with immunoSEQ multiplex PCR; TCRdb's copy has only in-frame clones and lacks some. The sample includes approximately 350,000 clones, around 86% of them seen just once. Here the sequenced sample was peripheral blood, taken in a trial of Ad26.COV2.S vaccine versus placebo. These receptors were taken from a person aged 18-60 years who received the Ad26.COV2.S COVID-19 vaccine or a placebo. CDR3s include the opening cysteine and the closing phenylalanine or tryptophan.

j_gene,v_gene,CDR3aa
TRBJ1-2,TRBV24-1,CATSDVGGQGTYGYTF
TRBJ1-2,TRBV30,CAWSVRRVSNYGYTF
TRBJ1-5,TRBV19,CASSWEGNQPQHF
TRBJ1-1,TRBV7-2,CASSLVVSSMNTEAFF
TRBJ2-5,TRBV11-2,CASTILPQGETQYF
TRBJ2-7,TRBV28,CASTPVDKSYEQYF
TRBJ2-7,TRBV4-1,CASSQEGVGYEQYF
TRBJ2-2,TRBV11-2,CASRPSANTGELFF
TRBJ1-2,TRBV3-1/TRBV3-2,CASSQDRVRGYTF
TRBJ2-1,TRBV3-1/TRBV3-2,CASSQASLAGGPNEQFF
TRBJ2-7,TRBV27,CASSWSVRGPAEQYF
TRBJ2-5,TRBV14,CASSLNRVIETQYF
TRBJ2-5,TRBV12-5,CASGLELAATTSQYF
TRBJ1-2,TRBV30,CAWSVSHGRGGYTF
TRBJ2-5,TRBV5-4,CASSPTEGGPGREETQYF
TRBJ2-2,TRBV4-2,CASSQLPGELFF
TRBJ2-2,TRBV4-2,CASSLTGSTGELFF
TRBJ1-6,TRBV13,CASSTSDGLSPLHF
TRBJ1-4,TRBV29-1,CSVESTNEKLFF
TRBJ1-1,TRBV6-1,CASSELAGPMNTEAFF
TRBJ1-2,TRBV12-3/TRBV12-4,CASSKGTWGYTF
TRBJ2-5,TRBV30,CAWSPNRETQYF
TRBJ1-3,TRBV6-2/TRBV6-3,CASSYSTGVGNTIYF
TRBJ2-7,TRBV30,CAWSYSGQGSDEQYF
TRBJ2-5,TRBV3-1/TRBV3-2,CASSQEIAGGLETQYF
TRBJ2-3,TRBV7-8,CASSLGVAGPTDTQYF
TRBJ1-6,TRBV30,CAWSVPTGAVSPLHF
TRBJ1-5,TRBV7-9,CASSPDRLNQPQHF
TRBJ1-2,TRBV3-1/TRBV3-2,CASSQGIINNYGYTF
TRBJ1-2,TRBV5-1,CASSLEGGPDNGYTF
TRBJ2-2,TRBV4-1,CASSQEGGLAGAGELFF
TRBJ1-1,TRBV11-2,CASSPEIRAFF
TRBJ2-3,TRBV3-1/TRBV3-2,CASSQMSTDTQYF
TRBJ2-1,TRBV29-1,CSFGGSGGVSNEQFF
TRBJ1-5,TRBV7-9,CASSLTGDGQPQHF
TRBJ1-6,TRBV19,CASKARDNSPLHF
TRBJ2-7,TRBV7-9,CASSSPLAGVSYEQYF
TRBJ2-2,TRBV5-8,CASSSGTHLNTGELFF
TRBJ1-2,TRBV4-3,CASSQARVQQGFFYGYTF
TRBJ1-3,TRBV29-1,CSVEVPYSGNTIYF
TRBJ2-7,TRBV27,CASSPRQGTHEQYF
TRBJ2-1,TRBV27,CASSSQGDEQFF
TRBJ1-1,TRBV15,CATRWGVVDTEAFF
TRBJ2-3,TRBV9,CASSVKAGYTDTQYF
TRBJ1-4,TRBV29-1,CSVRTGGNEKLFF
TRBJ2-5,TRBV2,CASSFGRGFETQYF
TRBJ1-3,TRBV5-1,CASSLAGSNSGNTIYF
TRBJ1-3,TRBV5-1,CASSFQGGDGNTIYF
TRBJ1-2,TRBV9,CASSAERGTGAPYGYTF
TRBJ2-7,TRBV2,CASSVGMEAYEQYF
TRBJ1-2,TRBV7-9,CASSRLGQGAKSDYGYTF